This TCR beta chain was sequenced in a study of T-cell memory formation after mild COVID-19. This clonotype was detected only a few times. It is unclear where the CDR3 begins or ends on the DNA, so no DNA is shown, and the CDR3 is as TCRdb lists it. Employing constant-segment primers, 5'RACE generated TCR alpha and TCR beta cDNA libraries bearing sample barcodes and UMIs. In TCRdb, the 5' RACE reads were re-called with MiXCR into one record per CDR3 protein. This sample carries about 140,000 distinct CDR3 sequences, 13% to 15% of them seen once, and the ten largest clones take around 30%. CDR1 and CDR2 from the germline V gene are SGHDT and YYEEEE. The CDR3 adds up to 18 amino acids, both ends counted.

The chain combines TRBV5-6 with TRBJ1-5; the table gives TRBD1 as D, unverified against the DNA. Source material: PBMCs or a T cell subset sorted from them (not recorded which). The origin of this receptor is an adult woman who had mild COVID-19 (a few samples of this study predate the infection). Cell type and time point are not known. The CDR3 is CASSTSGGGREINQPQHF.